This T cell receptor beta chain was recovered during a study of T cell clonotyping in hematopoietic cell transplantation. Study-wide background: Recipient samples before transplant were obtained post-cytoreduction.

Time point given: recipient sample about 28 days before transplant, after cytoreduction. Blood collection times were about day -28 and days 30, 100, 180 posttransplant. Per germline, CDR1 SGDLS and CDR2 YYNGEE. Germline trimming cut 4 bases from V and 1 base from J; bases unmatched to any gene: 2. This CDR3 contains 14 residues. Sequenced by immunoSEQ multiplex PCR; TCRdb stores in-frame clones only, minus some. The table records about 38,000 clones, 85% to 95% of them present only once. The chain has TRBV9 and TRBJ1-2; 9 bases agree with TRBD1. This material consisted of peripheral blood mononuclear cells, taken before stem cell transplant. The receptor was isolated from a man between 35 and 55 years old with chronic myeloid leukemia. Some clones in this sample may be carry-over from other donors' samples. The CDR3 DNA sequence: TGTGCCAGCAGCTCGGGACAGGGTAACTATGGCTACACCTTC. It specifies CASSSGQGNYGYTF.